The subject of this entry is one T cell receptor (beta chain). Construction of the TCRbeta library involved unique molecular identifiers. Each CDR3 protein is one row after TCRdb ran MiXCR on the PCR reads. The table shows hundreds of thousands of distinct CDR3 sequences, with roughly 18% occurring only once. This CDR3 comprises 21 residues. In germline, CDR1 is LGHNA, CDR2 YNFKEQ. The V gene end was trimmed by 0 bases and the J gene end by 0 bases; junction bases not matched to a gene: 14. The data stem from a study of T-cell reconstitution after alpha-beta-depleted transplantation in children. Sequenced material: PBMCs from the stem cell graft donor, taken from the stem cell graft. The V and J genes are TRBV4-2 and TRBJ2-3; the match to TRBD2 covers 11 bases. The sequence was obtained from a human donor who donated a stem cell graft to a child with acute lymphoblastic leukemia. DNA for the CDR3: TGTGCCAGCAGCCAAGATCAGGGGGCTAGCGGGAGGAAATCTAGCACAGATACGCAGTATTTT. Its protein product is CASSQDQGASGRKSSTDTQYF.